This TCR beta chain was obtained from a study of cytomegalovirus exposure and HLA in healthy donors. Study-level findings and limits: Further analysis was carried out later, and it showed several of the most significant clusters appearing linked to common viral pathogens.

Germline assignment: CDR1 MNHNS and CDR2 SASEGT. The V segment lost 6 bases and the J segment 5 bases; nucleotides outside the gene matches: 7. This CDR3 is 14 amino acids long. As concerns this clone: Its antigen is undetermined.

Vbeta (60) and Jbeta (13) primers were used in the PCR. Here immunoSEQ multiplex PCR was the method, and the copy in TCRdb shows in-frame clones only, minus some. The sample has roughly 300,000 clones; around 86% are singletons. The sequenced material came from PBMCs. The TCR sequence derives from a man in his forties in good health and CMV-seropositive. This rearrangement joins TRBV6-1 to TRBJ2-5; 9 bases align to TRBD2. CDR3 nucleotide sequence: TGTGCCAGCAGCTACCTAGCGGGGTGGGAGACCCAGTACTTC. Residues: CASSYLAGWETQYF.